This TCR beta chain was found in a study of cytomegalovirus exposure and HLA in healthy donors. 60 Vbeta and 13 Jbeta primers were used in PCR. TCRdb keeps only in-frame clones here, not all; method: immunoSEQ multiplex PCR. This table has approximately 170,000 clones, roughly 84% appearing once. This CDR3 is 13 amino acids long. Germline CDR1 reads MNHEY; CDR2 reads SMNVEV (reference sequence). The junction had 5 bases not matched to a gene; V was cut back by 7 bases and J by 3 bases. Sequencing used PBMCs. This receptor was taken from a boy between 2 and 10 years old in good health and CMV-seronegative. The chain is built from TRBV27 and TRBJ1-1, with TRBD1 identical over 7 bases. CDR3 amino acids: CASKQTGDTEAFF. The CDR3 nucleotides are TGTGCCAGCAAGCAAACAGGGGACACTGAAGCTTTCTTT.